These 30 T cell receptor beta chains were all obtained from the same sample, sequenced in a study of T-cell memory formation after mild COVID-19. MiXCR was run by TCRdb on the 5' RACE reads, yielding one entry per CDR3 protein. The profile shows some 300,000 distinct CDR3 sequences, 20% to 25% of them singletons. Source material: PBMCs or a T cell subset sorted from them (not recorded which). The receptors here all came from a young man who had mild COVID-19 (a few samples of this study predate the infection). Cell type and time point are not known.

This chain links TRBV7-3 with TRBJ2-3; 9 bases line up with TRBD1. The CDR3 is 15 residues long. V lost 6 bases and J lost 3; bases outside the gene matches: 7. Germline V gene sequence: CDR1 SGHTA, CDR2 FQGTGA. The CDR3, as DNA: TGTGCCAGCAGTCTACGGACAGGGGAAACAGATACGCAGTATTTT. Translation: CASSLRTGETDTQYF.

The J gene is TRBJ1-5, the V gene TRBV6-5; TRBD1 is a possible D gene (6 bases). From germline, CDR1 is MNHEY and CDR2 SVGAGI. The CDR3 is made up of 14 amino acids. The V and J ends lost 6 bases and 3 bases respectively, with 12 bases between them. CDR3 sequence reads: CASRAGQINQPQHF. The CDR3 bases are TGTGCCAGCAGAGCTGGACAGATCAATCAGCCCCAGCATTTT.

The J gene is TRBJ2-3, the V gene TRBV20-1; 8 nucleotides line up with TRBD1. V gave up 1 base and J gave up 1 base; unmatched junction bases: 7. The CDR3 runs 16 residues. From germline, CDR1 is DFQATT and CDR2 SNEGSKA (reference sequence). The CDR3 region is CSARALRGRRTDTQYF. CDR3 in DNA: TGCAGTGCTAGAGCTCTCAGGGGGCGCCGCACAGATACGCAGTATTTT.

The chain recombines TRBV5-1 with TRBJ2-3; TRBD2 aligns across 7 bases. Losses at the gene ends were 7 bases for V and 1 base for J; bases not matched to a gene: 6. The germline V gene encodes CDR1 SGHRS and CDR2 YFSETQ. The CDR3 length is 14 residues. CDR3 residues: CASGQSGGTDTQYF. DNA for the CDR3: TGCGCCAGCGGGCAGAGCGGGGGCACAGATACGCAGTATTTT.

Many counts were recorded for this clonotype. Written as DNA, the CDR3 is TGCGCCAGCAGCCCCGGCCACTTGAACACTGAAGCTTTCTTT. It encodes CASSPGHLNTEAFF. The genes are TRBV5-1 and TRBJ1-1; the D is unclear. V dropped 4 bases and J dropped 0 bases, with 10 bases sitting between them. This CDR3 is built from 14 residues. Germline CDR1 and CDR2: SGHRS and YFSETQ.

The genes are TRBV23-1 and TRBJ2-1, with D perhaps matching TRBD2 (6 bases). TRBV23-1 is sorted into the ORF group, with uncertain function. The CDR3 is made up of 18 amino acids. Trimming shortened V by 0 bases and J by 9 bases, and 24 bases separated the two germline ends. CDR3 amino acids: CASSQSDPSPGDGGEQFF. The CDR3 DNA is TGCGCCAGCAGTCAATCCGACCCCTCTCCGGGAGACGGAGGTGAGCAGTTCTTC.

This chain uses TRBV12-3 or TRBV12-4 with TRBJ2-1, with 11 bases identical to TRBD2. The CDR3 is made up of 14 amino acids. The V segment lost 6 bases and the J segment 7 bases; nucleotides outside the gene matches: 5. The CDR3 nucleotides read TGTGCCAGCAGGCTCACTAGCGGGGGTAATGAGCAGTTCTTC. Translation gives CASRLTSGGNEQFF.

This clonotype was seen ten or more times. V is TRBV3-1 and J is TRBJ2-5, with 10 bases identical to TRBD2. The CDR3 has 15 residues. After removal of 4 bases from V and 3 bases from J, the junction contained 5 bases not matched to a gene. In germline, CDR1 is LGHDT, CDR2 YNNKEL (reference sequence). The CDR3 sequence: CASSPPGLAKETQYF. Written as DNA, the CDR3 is TGTGCCAGCAGCCCACCGGGACTAGCGAAAGAGACCCAGTACTTC.

This clonotype was observed a handful of times. The chain has TRBV4-1 and TRBJ2-1; D might be TRBD1 or TRBD2, each matching 5 bases. This CDR3 has 15 amino acids. Germline CDR1 MGHRA, CDR2 YSYEKL. The V and J ends lost 0 bases and 2 bases respectively, with 8 bases between them. The CDR3 region is CASSQEGDPYNEQFF. The CDR3, as DNA: TGCGCCAGCAGCCAAGAGGGGGACCCCTACAATGAGCAGTTCTTC.

V and J are TRBV7-2 and TRBJ2-1, with unresolved D. Germline V gene sequence: CDR1 SGHTA, CDR2 FQGNSA. V gave up 1 base and J gave up 7 bases, with 5 bases separating them. This CDR3 has 12 residues. DNA of the CDR3: TGTGCCAGCAGCTTAGAAGCGAATGAGCAGTTCTTC. Translating it yields CASSLEANEQFF. Based on the CDR3 plus reference TRBV7-2 and TRBJ2-1, the full variable domain is GAGVSQSPSNKVTEKGKDVELRCDPISGHTALYWYRQSLGQGLEFLIYFQGNSAPDKSGLPSDRFSAERTGGSVSTLTIQRTQQEDSAVYLCASSLEANEQFFGPGTRLTVL.

This clonotype was counted only a few times. This rearrangement joins TRBV6-6 to TRBJ2-7, with TRBD2 matching over 11 bases. V lost 6 bases, J lost 2 bases, and 6 bases stayed unmatched. The CDR3 extends over 15 amino acids. The germline V gene encodes CDR1 MNHNY and CDR2 SVGAGI (reference sequence). In nucleotides, the CDR3 is TGTGCCAGCAGAAGACCGGGACTAGCGGCCTACGAGCAGTACTTC. Translated, it gives CASRRPGLAAYEQYF.

This clonotype came up a few times. The chain carries TRBV10-1 and TRBJ2-5; 8 positions agree with TRBD2. The V gene end was trimmed by 5 bases and the J gene end by 4 bases; junction bases not matched to a gene: 12. The CDR3 runs 16 residues. Germline V gives CDR1 WNHNN, CDR2 SYGVQD (reference sequence). This CDR3 is CASSPFGGGTGETQYF. The CDR3 DNA sequence: TGCGCCAGCAGTCCCTTCGGCGGGGGGACCGGAGAGACCCAGTACTTC.

J is TRBJ2-7 and V is TRBV15, with D maybe TRBD1 (6 bases). V lost 9 bases, J lost 0 bases, and 12 bases lay in between. Germline CDR1 LNHNV, CDR2 YYDKDF (reference sequence). CDR3 length: 13 residues. Here the CDR3 DNA reads TGTGCCACTACGCAGGGGCCCTCCTACGAGCAGTACTTC. This gives the protein CATTQGPSYEQYF.

This clonotype was counted ten times or more. This sequence joins TRBV5-1 and TRBJ2-2; D is unresolved. CDR3 length equals 14 residues. V lost 2 bases to trimming and J lost 3 bases, with 8 bases between them. Germline V gives CDR1 SGHRS, CDR2 YFSETQ. The CDR3 sequence: CASSFFTDTGELFF. Written as DNA, the CDR3 is TGCGCCAGCAGCTTCTTCACGGACACCGGGGAGCTGTTTTTT.

This clonotype has a handful of counts. This rearrangement joins TRBV20-1 to TRBJ1-5; perhaps TRBD1 as D (5 bases). This CDR3 has 13 amino acids. V lost 5 bases and J 4 bases, leaving 12 bases between the germline ends. CDR1 DFQATT and CDR2 SNEGSKA come from the germline V gene (reference sequence). For the CDR3, the DNA is TGCAGTGCTCAGCCGAGGGGTAATCAGCCCCAGCATTTT. Translation gives CSAQPRGNQPQHF.

The chain uses TRBV24-1 and TRBJ2-7, with D perhaps given as TRBD1 or TRBD2 (5 bases each). The germline CDR1 and CDR2 sequences are KGHDR and SFDVKD. This CDR3 is built from 14 residues. The ends were cut back, 9 bases at V and 7 bases at J, with 21 bases in the middle. CDR3 in DNA: TGTGCCACCGGGGGACCTTCTTCTGTGGGGGAGCAGTACGTC. Protein: CATGGPSSVGEQYV.

This clonotype was detected a few times. This chain connects TRBV7-6 to TRBJ1-5; D perhaps matches TRBD1 (6 bases). The CDR3 is 15 amino acids. Germline lookup yields CDR1 SGHVS and CDR2 FNYEAQ. V shed 4 bases and J shed 5 bases, with 15 bases lying between them. The CDR3 is CASSSSRGRHQPQHF. CDR3 sequence (DNA): TGTGCCAGCAGCTCGTCCCGGGGGCGGCATCAGCCCCAGCATTTT.

This clonotype was observed at least ten times. V is TRBV5-1 and J is TRBJ1-2, with D tentatively TRBD1 (5 bases). The CDR3 runs 13 residues. CDR1 and CDR2 from the germline V gene are SGHRS and YFSETQ. Trimming removed 0 bases at V and 5 bases at J, with 8 bases between. In DNA form, the CDR3 reads TGCGCCAGCAGCTTGGCAGGGTTTTATGGCTACACCTTC. Translated, it gives CASSLAGFYGYTF. The complete variable domain, with remaining parts taken from reference TRBV5-1 and TRBJ1-2, reads KAGVTQTPRYLIKTRGQQVTLSCSPISGHRSVSWYQQTPGQGLQFLFEYFSETQRNKGNFPGRFSGRQFSNSRSEMNVSTLELGDSALYLCASSLAGFYGYTFGSGTRLTVV.

The table lists this clonotype with many counts. The chain employs TRBV20-1 and TRBJ1-1; tentative D call: TRBD1 (5 bases). CDR1 and CDR2 (germline): DFQATT, SNEGSKA (reference sequence). The CDR3 spans 13 residues. The V gene lost 3 bases and the J gene lost 5 bases, with 13 bases spanning the gap. CDR3 bases: TGCAGTGCTAGCCAGGGTAGTGCGACTGAAGCTTTCTTT. As protein: CSASQGSATEAFF.

The rearrangement links TRBV4-1 to TRBJ1-6; a possible D gene is TRBD1 (5 bases). The CDR3 is 14 amino acids. Germline V gene lookup returns CDR1 MGHRA and CDR2 YSYEKL. V shed 0 bases and J shed 7 bases, with 7 bases lying between them. DNA for the CDR3: TGCGCCAGCAGCCAAGACCAGGGCAATTCACCCCTCCACTTT. Translating gives CASSQDQGNSPLHF.

A few counts support this clonotype. The chain carries TRBV7-9 and TRBJ1-4; 7 bases agree with TRBD1. The CDR3 sequence is 14 residues long. Germline assignment: CDR1 SEHNR and CDR2 FQNEAQ (reference sequence). V lost 5 bases and J lost 7; bases outside the gene matches: 7. The CDR3 here is CASSPTGLGEKLFF. In nucleotides, the CDR3 is TGTGCCAGCAGCCCGACAGGGTTGGGTGAAAAACTGTTTTTT.

This clonotype was recorded a few times. V is TRBV7-2 and J is TRBJ2-1; TRBD2 aligns across 13 bases. The CDR3 spans 15 residues. CDR1 and CDR2 from the germline V gene are SGHTA and FQGNSA. With V trimmed by 1 base and J by 9 bases, 3 bases remained unmatched. Written as DNA, the CDR3 is TGTGCCAGCAGCTTAGGGACTAGCGGGGGTATTGAGCAGTTCTTC. Residues: CASSLGTSGGIEQFF.

The rearrangement links TRBV5-1 to TRBJ1-1, with D tentatively TRBD1 (5 bases). Germline CDR1 is SGHRS and CDR2 is YFSETQ. CDR3 length equals 19 residues. Trimming stripped 2 bases from V and 1 base from J, with 24 bases between. CDR3 sequence reads: CASSFRDLQVQRANTEAFF. In nucleotides, the CDR3 is TGCGCCAGCAGCTTTAGGGATCTACAGGTACAGCGAGCGAACACTGAAGCTTTCTTT.

CDR3 nucleotide sequence: TGTGCCAGTAAGGGGGCCACAGATACGCAGTATTTT. The encoded protein is CASKGATDTQYF. The gene calls are TRBV19 and TRBJ2-3, with 7 bases that match TRBD1. The CDR3 loop spans 12 amino acids. The V gene end was trimmed by 7 bases and the J gene end by 2 bases; junction bases not matched to a gene: 0. CDR1 is LNHDA and CDR2 is SQIVND in the germline V gene (reference sequence).

The CDR3 region has the DNA TGTGCCAGCGCACTAGGGAGGAGCTCCTACGAGCAGTACGTC. Translating it yields CASALGRSSYEQYV. The chain joins TRBV5-6 to TRBJ2-7; a weak D match, TRBD2 (6 bases). The V gene lost 7 bases and the J gene lost 0 bases, with 14 bases spanning the gap. The CDR3 sequence is 14 residues long. Germline-derived CDR1 and CDR2 are SGHDT and YYEEEE.

The J gene is TRBJ2-1, the V gene TRBV7-8, with TRBD1 identical over 8 bases. The J segment lost 3 bases and the V segment lost 9 bases, leaving 4 bases of the junction unmatched. This CDR3 is 13 amino acids long. The germline CDR1 and CDR2 sequences are SGHVS and FQNEAQ. This chain's CDR3 is CASQGAIYNEQFF. CDR3 in DNA: TGTGCCAGTCAGGGGGCGATCTACAATGAGCAGTTCTTC.

This chain uses TRBV7-2 with TRBJ1-2; weak D call: TRBD1 (5 bases). V dropped 6 bases and J dropped 8 bases, with 13 bases sitting between them. This CDR3 is built from 12 residues. Germline-derived CDR1 and CDR2 are SGHTA and FQGNSA. CDR3 region: CASRSGAGGYTF. DNA of the CDR3: TGTGCCAGCAGATCCGGGGCCGGCGGCTACACCTTC.

The V and J genes are TRBV29-1 and TRBJ1-2; 7 bases line up with TRBD1. Germline values: CDR1 SQVTM, CDR2 ANQGSEA. The CDR3 loop spans 11 amino acids. V lost 5 bases and J lost 7; bases outside the gene matches: 4. The CDR3 reads CSVRQGGGYTF. The CDR3 DNA is TGCAGCGTTCGACAGGGTGGTGGCTACACCTTC.

This clonotype was picked up a small number of times. The chain links TRBV7-2 to TRBJ1-1; D remains unclear. Trimming stripped 5 bases from V and 2 bases from J, with 18 bases between. This CDR3 contains 16 residues. Germline CDR1 is SGHTA and CDR2 is FQGNSA. CDR3 amino acids: CASSRTPSQANTEAFF. CDR3 bases: TGTGCCAGCAGCCGCACCCCAAGCCAGGCTAACACTGAAGCTTTCTTT. Looking up the rest from reference TRBV7-2 and TRBJ1-1 gives the full variable domain: GAGVSQSPSNKVTEKGKDVELRCDPISGHTALYWYRQSLGQGLEFLIYFQGNSAPDKSGLPSDRFSAERTGGSVSTLTIQRTQQEDSAVYLCASSRTPSQANTEAFFGQGTRLTVV.

This clonotype turned up a few times. The chain couples TRBV20-1 to TRBJ2-5, with 7 bases fitting TRBD2. Unmatched junction bases numbered 6, after V lost 3 bases and J lost 2 bases. The length of the CDR3 is 14 residues. Germline CDR1 DFQATT, CDR2 SNEGSKA (reference sequence). The CDR3 loop reads CSARVGGLQETQYF. The CDR3 DNA sequence: TGCAGTGCTAGGGTGGGGGGGTTACAAGAGACCCAGTACTTC.